Each of the 27 T cell receptor beta chains below was sequenced from the same sample in a study of T-cell reconstitution after alpha-beta-depleted transplantation in children. Unique molecular identifiers were used to barcode this TCRbeta library. TCRdb recomputed calls from the PCR reads with MiXCR, one row per CDR3 protein. There are a few hundred thousand distinct CDR3 sequences in the sample; approximately 13% occur only once, and 2.2% lies in the top ten. The starting material was PBMCs, mostly from graft donor cells, obtained 360 days after TCRalphabeta/CD19-depleted stem cell transplant. The source is a male patient aged 10-17 years who had a stem cell transplant for acute myeloid leukemia, so the T cells may come from the graft donor.

This rearrangement joins TRBV29-1 to TRBJ2-3; 10 positions match TRBD1. There are 14 residues in the CDR3. The germline V gene has CDR1 SQVTM and CDR2 ANQGSEA. Trimming removed 6 bases from V and 3 bases from J; junction bases left unmatched: 6. CDR3 in amino acids: CSVDRDRGTDTQYF. In DNA, the CDR3 is TGCAGCGTCGACCGGGACAGGGGTACAGATACGCAGTATTTT.

The chain recombines TRBV6-2 or TRBV6-3 with TRBJ2-7; no firm D call. V was cut by 5 bases and J by 2 bases, with 10 bases left in between. The CDR3 has 13 amino acids. The germline CDR1 and CDR2 sequences are MNHEY and SVGEGT. This CDR3 reads CASSRDNAYEQYF. Written as DNA, the CDR3 is TGTGCCAGCAGTCGAGATAACGCCTACGAGCAGTACTTC.

There are a few counts of this clonotype. V and J are TRBV7-6 and TRBJ2-7, with 10 bases that match TRBD2. V lost 0 bases to trimming and J lost 0 bases; unmatched junction nucleotides: 11. Per germline, CDR1 SGHVS and CDR2 FNYEAQ. This CDR3 has 19 residues. CDR3 residues: CASSLALSLAGVSSYEQYF. The CDR3 DNA follows: TGTGCCAGCAGCTTAGCACTAAGCCTAGCGGGGGTGAGCTCCTACGAGCAGTACTTC.

This clonotype was seen many times. V is TRBV14 and J is TRBJ2-7, with no clear D. Germline loops: CDR1 SGHDN, CDR2 FVKESK. CDR3 size: 13 residues. V shed 3 bases and J shed 5 bases, with 11 bases lying between them. CDR3 coding DNA: TGTGCCAGCAGCCAGGGATCATACGACGAGCAGTACTTC. Its protein product is CASSQGSYDEQYF. Drawing the rest from reference TRBV14 and TRBJ2-7, the complete variable domain is EAGVTQFPSHSVIEKGQTVTLRCDPISGHDNLYWYRRVMGKEIKFLLHFVKESKQDESGMPNNRFLAERTGGTYSTLKVQPAELEDSGVYFCASSQGSYDEQYFGPGTRLTVT.

This chain joins TRBV28 and TRBJ2-7; tentatively, D is TRBD1 (5 bases). The V gene's germline CDR1 is MDHEN and CDR2 SYDVKM. This CDR3 is built from 13 residues. Trimming stripped 6 bases from V and 1 base from J, with 10 bases between. The CDR3: CASSRQFSYEQYF. CDR3 nucleotide sequence: TGTGCCAGCAGCCGACAGTTTTCCTACGAGCAGTACTTC. Full variable domain (outside the CDR3, taken from reference TRBV28 and TRBJ2-7): DVKVTQSSRYLVKRTGEKVFLECVQDMDHENMFWYRQDPGLGLRLIYFSYDVKMKEKGDIPEGYSVSREKKERFSLILESASTNQTSMYLCASSRQFSYEQYFGPGTRLTVT.

This clonotype was seen ten or more times. V and J are TRBV29-1 and TRBJ2-1, with 10 nucleotides matching TRBD2. The CDR3 covers 14 residues. The V gene's germline CDR1 is SQVTM and CDR2 ANQGSEA. With 8 bases clipped from V and 6 bases from J, the junction kept 10 bases outside the gene matches. This chain's CDR3 is CSFLAGVSVNEQFF. DNA of the CDR3: TGCAGCTTCCTAGCGGGAGTGTCTGTCAATGAGCAGTTCTTC.

This chain joins TRBV6-5 and TRBJ2-1; D unresolved. There are 16 residues in the CDR3. Germline loops: CDR1 MNHEY, CDR2 SVGAGI. V lost 2 bases and J lost 0, with 11 bases in between. CDR3 coding DNA: TGTGCCAGCAGTTACGTTCCTCTTAGCTCCTACAATGAGCAGTTCTTC. Its translation is CASSYVPLSSYNEQFF.

This clonotype was counted a few times. This rearrangement joins TRBV10-3 to TRBJ2-3; 10 nucleotides line up with TRBD1. Germline V gene sequence: CDR1 ENHRY, CDR2 SYGVKD. The CDR3 contains 17 residues. V dropped 3 bases and J dropped 5; count of bases not matched to a gene: 11. The CDR3 DNA follows: TGTGCCATCAGTGATCCAATACGACAGGGGGCGGAAGATACGCAGTATTTT. Translated, it gives CAISDPIRQGAEDTQYF.

In its sample, this clonotype was seen a few times. The J gene is TRBJ2-1, the V gene TRBV16; tentatively, D is TRBD1 or TRBD2 (5 bases each). Germline-derived CDR1 and CDR2 are KGHSY and FQNENV. V was clipped by 8 bases and J by 0 bases, with 17 bases between them. The CDR3 has 16 residues. The CDR3 DNA follows: TGTGCCAGCCTCCACTACGAGGGGATCTCCTACAATGAGCAGTTCTTC. Translation gives CASLHYEGISYNEQFF.

The V and J genes are TRBV5-1 and TRBJ2-3, with a possible D match to TRBD2 (6 bases). Germline-derived CDR1 and CDR2 are SGHRS and YFSETQ. This CDR3 contains 15 residues. The ends were cut back, 4 bases at V and 4 bases at J, with 16 bases in the middle. CDR3 amino acids: CASSDEREVADTQYF. The CDR3, as DNA: TGCGCCAGCAGCGATGAGAGGGAGGTCGCAGATACGCAGTATTTT.

This clonotype has a count of ten or more. The rearrangement links TRBV7-2 to TRBJ2-2; a weak D match, TRBD2 (6 bases). The germline gives CDR1 SGHTA, CDR2 FQGNSA. Deletions cut 6 bases from V and 1 base from J, with 9 bases between. CDR3 length equals 14 residues. Here the CDR3 reads CASSVSGNTGELFF. The CDR3 DNA follows: TGTGCCAGCAGTGTTAGCGGGAACACCGGGGAGCTGTTTTTT.

V is TRBV29-1 and J is TRBJ2-1; 10 nucleotides match TRBD1. CDR3 length: 14 residues. The germline V gene has CDR1 SQVTM and CDR2 ANQGSEA. J was trimmed by 10 bases and V by 2 bases; bases with no gene match: 8. CDR3 in DNA: TGCAGCGTTGAAAGGGATGGACAGGGGGTAGAGCAGTTCTTC. Translation gives CSVERDGQGVEQFF.

The rearrangement links TRBV7-6 to TRBJ2-1; D possibly uses TRBD1 or TRBD2 (5 bases each). Germline CDR1 reads SGHVS; CDR2 reads FNYEAQ. The CDR3 has 19 residues. Deletions cut 4 bases from V and 0 bases from J, with 22 bases between. The CDR3 DNA reads TGTGCCAGCAGCTACCGGGACGGCCCTTACTCGAGCTCCTACAATGAGCAGTTCTTC. Protein product: CASSYRDGPYSSSYNEQFF.

The CDR3 reads CASRPGGQGAYEQYF. The DNA for the CDR3 is TGTGCCAGCAGGCCCGGGGGACAGGGGGCCTACGAGCAGTACTTC. V usage is TRBV28 and J usage is TRBJ2-7; 11 bases line up with TRBD1. Per germline, CDR1 MDHEN and CDR2 SYDVKM. V was pared by 6 bases and J by 2 bases, with 6 bases of the junction left unmatched. This CDR3 region has 15 residues. Based on the CDR3 plus reference TRBV28 and TRBJ2-7, the full variable domain is DVKVTQSSRYLVKRTGEKVFLECVQDMDHENMFWYRQDPGLGLRLIYFSYDVKMKEKGDIPEGYSVSREKKERFSLILESASTNQTSMYLCASRPGGQGAYEQYFGPGTRLTVT.

V usage is TRBV6-1 and J usage is TRBJ1-5; 8 nucleotides agree with TRBD1. The CDR3 runs to 15 residues. Germline-derived CDR1 and CDR2 are MNHNS and SASEGT. V was clipped by 7 bases and J by 2 bases; unmatched bases: 7. The CDR3 nucleotides are TGTGCCAGCACCCCGACAGGGGCGGGCAATCAGCCCCAGCATTTT. This sequence encodes CASTPTGAGNQPQHF.

This clonotype was detected only a few times. This rearrangement joins TRBV4-2 to TRBJ2-1, with D possibly being TRBD2 (6 bases). V lost 4 bases, J lost 8 bases, and 12 bases lay in between. CDR1 is LGHNA, CDR2 YNFKEQ, per germline. This CDR3 region has 13 residues. CDR3 in amino acids: CASSLRDSHEQFF. As DNA, the CDR3 is TGTGCCAGCAGCCTCCGGGACTCCCATGAGCAGTTCTTC.

This clonotype turned up a few times. This rearrangement joins TRBV4-2 to TRBJ2-1; 10 nucleotides align to TRBD1. Trimming took 4 bases from V and 7 from J; bases not matched to a gene: 7. The CDR3 is made up of 15 amino acids. Germline lookup yields CDR1 LGHNA and CDR2 YNFKEQ. CDR3 sequence reads: CASSRDRGSENEQFF. CDR3 in DNA: TGTGCCAGCAGCCGGGACAGGGGTTCGGAGAATGAGCAGTTCTTC.

In its sample, this clonotype was seen a few times. V is TRBV7-9 and J is TRBJ2-5, with D tentatively TRBD2 (6 bases). The germline gives CDR1 SEHNR, CDR2 FQNEAQ (reference sequence). CDR3 length: 15 residues. V was pared by 3 bases and J by 2 bases, with 13 bases between. CDR3 amino acids: CASSFGTRRQETQYF. Here the CDR3 DNA reads TGTGCCAGCAGCTTCGGGACTCGCCGACAAGAGACCCAGTACTTC.

This clonotype showed up just a few times. The chain joins TRBV24-1 to TRBJ2-3; no clear D gene. The germline V gene encodes CDR1 KGHDR and CDR2 SFDVKD. V was shortened by 4 bases and J by 7 bases, with 5 bases between the two germline ends. CDR3 length equals 11 residues. The CDR3 bases are TGTGCCACCAGTGAACACAATACGCAGTATTTT. Amino acids: CATSEHNTQYF.

This clonotype occurred a few times. The gene calls are TRBV6-1 and TRBJ2-1; TRBD1 matches 8 bases. The CDR3 sequence is 17 residues long. V was clipped by 6 bases and J by 3 bases; unmatched bases: 13. The V gene's germline CDR1 is MNHNS and CDR2 SASEGT. CDR3 in DNA: TGTGCCAGCAGCCACGACAGGGGAGGATGGGACTACAATGAGCAGTTCTTC. This codes for CASSHDRGGWDYNEQFF.

This clonotype occurred a few times. The V and J genes are TRBV4-3 and TRBJ2-3; 12 nucleotides agree with TRBD2. V lost 4 bases, J lost 1 base, and 9 bases stayed unmatched. CDR3 length: 18 amino acids. From germline, CDR1 is LGHNA and CDR2 YSLEER. CDR3 sequence (DNA): TGCGCCAGCAGCCTCCTCCTACTAGCGGGAGGCCGCACAGATACGCAGTATTTT. Protein: CASSLLLLAGGRTDTQYF.

This rearrangement joins TRBV9 to TRBJ2-1; no clear D. The CDR3 is 14 residues long. Trimming left V 3 bases short and J 8 bases short, with 15 bases between. The V gene's germline CDR1 is SGDLS and CDR2 YYNGEE. Written as DNA, the CDR3 is TGTGCCAGCAGCGCGGGCCCAGAGTCGGATGAGCAGTTCTTC. Translation: CASSAGPESDEQFF.

This chain uses TRBV18 with TRBJ2-2, with 9 bases that match TRBD2. The CDR3 spans 17 residues. Germline CDR1 and CDR2: KGHSH and LQKENI. J lost 1 base, V lost 4 bases, and 7 bases had no gene match. The CDR3 nucleotides are TGTGCCAGCTCACGAACCCAACTAGCGGGGAACACCGGGGAGCTGTTTTTT. Protein sequence: CASSRTQLAGNTGELFF. Using reference TRBV18 and TRBJ2-2 for the parts outside the CDR3, the full variable domain is NAGVMQNPRHLVRRRGQEARLRCSPMKGHSHVYWYRQLPEEGLKFMVYLQKENIIDESGMPKERFSAEFPKEGPSILRIQQVVRGDSAAYFCASSRTQLAGNTGELFFGEGSRLTVL.

This clonotype has at least ten counts. This chain connects TRBV4-2 to TRBJ2-1, with D possibly called TRBD1 or TRBD2 (5 bases each). Germline V CDR1 and CDR2: LGHNA, YNFKEQ. CDR3 length equals 14 residues. Deletions cut 2 bases from V and 12 bases from J, with 17 bases between. The DNA of the CDR3 is TGTGCCAGCAGCCAAAATACGGAGACGGGACGGCAGTTCTTC. Encoded protein: CASSQNTETGRQFF.

Details on this clonotype: A much larger clone lies one base from this, so it may be a read error. The J gene is TRBJ2-2, the V gene TRBV20-1; TRBD2 agrees at 8 bases. The CDR3 runs to 16 residues. The germline V gene encodes CDR1 DFQATT and CDR2 SNEGSKA (reference sequence). The ends lost 6 bases at V and 3 bases at J; junction bases unmatched: 12. The CDR3 nucleotides read TGCAGTGCCGCGACTAGCGCAAAACGTGACACCGGGGAGCTGTTTTTT. Its translation is CSAATSAKRDTGELFF.

This clonotype has more than one count but fewer than ten. The chain employs TRBV5-1 and TRBJ2-1; D is perhaps TRBD1 or TRBD2 (7 bases each). In germline, CDR1 is SGHRS, CDR2 YFSETQ. Trimming stripped 1 base from V and 2 bases from J, with 16 bases between. The length of the CDR3 is 17 residues. CDR3 sequence: CASSLSAGGAPYNEQFF. In DNA, the CDR3 is TGCGCCAGCAGCTTGTCGGCAGGGGGGGCCCCCTACAATGAGCAGTTCTTC.

This clonotype was seen a few times. The chain recombines TRBV9 with TRBJ1-1, with a tentative D call TRBD1 (5 bases). V was shortened by 2 bases and J by 0 bases, with 14 bases between the two germline ends. CDR3 length: 16 amino acids. CDR1 is SGDLS and CDR2 is YYNGEE in the germline V gene. CDR3 sequence reads: CASSVTPRTMNTEAFF. As DNA, the CDR3 is TGTGCCAGCAGCGTCACCCCCAGGACAATGAACACTGAAGCTTTCTTT.